A single sample gave rise to the 22 T cell receptor beta chains below, sequenced in a study of CD8+ T cells in alopecia areata. Extracted RNA was reverse transcribed into cDNA, the sequencing template. Generated by immunoSEQ multiplex PCR, the TCRdb table keeps only in-frame clones and is missing some. The sample includes about 120,000 clones, roughly 66% of them seen just once. The sequencing input was CD4+ T cells sorted from blood. These receptors originate from a human donor in good health.

There are many counts of this clone. The chain combines TRBV9 with TRBJ2-2; D may be TRBD1 or TRBD2 (5 bases each). The germline V gene has CDR1 SGDLS and CDR2 YYNGEE. This CDR3 region has 16 residues. Trimming shortened V by 7 bases and J by 8 bases, and 24 bases separated the two germline ends. The CDR3 protein is CASSSRGTAVMGELFF. The CDR3 DNA follows: TGTGCCAGCTCCTCTCGAGGGACGGCCGTGATGGGGGAGCTGTTTTTT.

CDR3 protein: CSVDAAGLGTQYF. CDR3 DNA: TGCAGCGTTGACGCGGCAGGGCTGGGGACCCAGTACTTC. V is TRBV29-1 and J is TRBJ2-5; tentative D call: TRBD1 (5 bases). CDR3 length: 13 residues. Germline lookup yields CDR1 SQVTM and CDR2 ANQGSEA. The V end was cut by 3 bases, the J end by 7 bases, with 15 bases between.

CDR3 residues: CASSPSRAAGGTDTQYF. The CDR3 bases are TGTGCCAGCAGCCCCTCACGGGCAGCGGGGGGAACAGATACGCAGTATTTT. The V gene is TRBV7-8, the J gene TRBJ2-3; 9 bases map to TRBD2. Germline V lookup: CDR1 SGHVS, CDR2 FQNEAQ. V was clipped by 5 bases and J by 3 bases; unmatched bases: 12. The CDR3 loop spans 17 amino acids.

This chain connects TRBV29-1 to TRBJ2-7; D unclear. Germline-derived CDR1 and CDR2 are SQVTM and ANQGSEA. The V end lost 3 bases, the J end lost 0 bases, and 15 bases lay between the germline ends. The CDR3 runs to 15 residues. The CDR3 sequence: CSVDVGRSSSYEQYF. CDR3 nucleotide sequence: TGCAGCGTTGACGTGGGCCGATCCAGCTCCTACGAGCAGTACTTC.

The chain has TRBV4-2 and TRBJ2-6; D may match TRBD1 or TRBD2 (5 bases each). Trimming removed 2 bases at V and 3 bases at J, with 17 bases between. Looked up from germline, CDR1 is LGHNA and CDR2 is YNFKEQ. This CDR3 spans 18 amino acids. The CDR3 protein is CASSQIQRGAGGANVLTF. CDR3 DNA: TGTGCCAGCAGCCAAATTCAGAGGGGCGCGGGTGGGGCCAACGTCCTGACTTTC.

This clone came up a few times. This chain links TRBV29-1 with TRBJ2-7; D is undetermined. This CDR3 is 13 amino acids long. Germline V gene sequence: CDR1 SQVTM, CDR2 ANQGSEA. Between the trimmed V and J ends, which lost 4 bases and 5 bases, there was a span of 15 bases. For the CDR3, the DNA is TGCAGCGTTGGGTCTGGCAGGCCCCACGAGCAGTACTTC. Translation gives CSVGSGRPHEQYF.

The rearrangement joins TRBV5-1 to TRBJ1-1; D is ambiguous. The ends were cut back, 0 bases at V and 1 base at J, with 13 bases in the middle. The CDR3 is 16 residues long. Germline V gene sequence: CDR1 SGHRS, CDR2 YFSETQ. The CDR3 sequence is CASSLVSGDGNTEAFF. CDR3 coding DNA: TGCGCCAGCAGCTTGGTGTCCGGGGATGGGAACACTGAAGCTTTCTTT.

V usage is TRBV30 and J usage is TRBJ1-5; D may be TRBD1 (5 bases). This CDR3 comprises 14 residues. The germline V gene encodes CDR1 GTSNPN and CDR2 SVGIG (reference sequence). V was shortened by 0 bases and J by 9 bases, with 15 bases between the two germline ends. For the CDR3, the DNA is TGTGCCTGGAGTGTAGTCGGGGCCGCAGCGCCCCAGCATTTT. This sequence encodes CAWSVVGAAAPQHF.

The V gene is TRBV7-6, the J gene TRBJ2-7, with a weak D call TRBD2 (6 bases). V was cut by 1 base and J by 4 bases, with 8 bases left in between. Germline CDR1 and CDR2: SGHVS and FNYEAQ. The CDR3 loop spans 13 amino acids. CDR3 DNA sequence: TGTGCCAGCAGCTTAGACGGGAGTTACGAGCAGTACTTC. It codes for CASSLDGSYEQYF. Full variable domain (outside the CDR3, taken from reference TRBV7-6 and TRBJ2-7): GAGVSQSPRYKVTKRGQDVALRCDPISGHVSLYWYRQALGQGPEFLTYFNYEAQQDKSGLPNDRFSAERPEGSISTLTIQRTEQRDSAMYRCASSLDGSYEQYFGPGTRLTVT.

The V call is TRBV30, the J call TRBJ1-5; TRBD1 matches at 7 bases. The V and J ends lost 2 bases and 7 bases, in that order; junction bases with no gene match: 5. Germline V gene data show CDR1 as GTSNPN and CDR2 as SVGIG (reference sequence). CDR3 length equals 13 residues. The CDR3 DNA reads TGTGCCTGGAGTAACCAGGGGGGGCAGCCCCAGCATTTT. Protein product: CAWSNQGGQPQHF.

The chain links TRBV2 to TRBJ2-7, with 13 positions matching TRBD2. J was trimmed by 4 bases and V by 3 bases; bases with no gene match: 12. The germline V gene has CDR1 SNHLY and CDR2 FYNNEI. The CDR3 consists of 18 residues. The DNA for the CDR3 is TGTGCCAGCAGTGAGCGACTAGCGGGGGGACCCCTCGATTACGAGCAGTACTTC. This translates into CASSERLAGGPLDYEQYF.

The V gene is TRBV5-4, the J gene TRBJ2-1; either TRBD1 or TRBD2 may fit D (5 bases each). Germline CDR1 SGHNT, CDR2 YYREEE (reference sequence). The CDR3 covers 13 residues. V gave up 6 bases and J gave up 2 bases, with 9 bases separating them. The CDR3 sequence: CASTMGAYNEQFF. The CDR3 DNA is TGTGCCAGCACCATGGGGGCCTACAATGAGCAGTTCTTC.

The CDR3 protein is CASQGEYYGYTF. The CDR3 bases are TGTGCCAGCCAGGGGGAGTACTATGGCTACACCTTC. The chain uses TRBV19 and TRBJ1-2, with 7 bases fitting TRBD1. The CDR3 covers 12 residues. V lost 9 bases, J lost 3 bases, and 4 bases stayed unmatched. The germline gives CDR1 LNHDA, CDR2 SQIVND (reference sequence).

The chain is built from TRBV6-5 and TRBJ1-1, with D hard to call. This CDR3 has 13 residues. The germline V and J ends were trimmed by 2 bases and 1 base, with 5 bases remaining between them. Germline values: CDR1 MNHEY, CDR2 SVGAGI. The CDR3 sequence is CASSYAENTEAFF. As DNA, the CDR3 is TGTGCCAGCAGTTACGCGGAGAACACTGAAGCTTTCTTT.

The V call is TRBV9, the J call TRBJ1-1; tentative D call: TRBD1 (6 bases). Germline V CDR1 and CDR2: SGDLS, YYNGEE. The CDR3 totals 16 residues. V lost 0 bases and J lost 5, with 17 bases in between. CDR3 sequence (DNA): TGTGCCAGCAGCGTAGCCGGATTACAGGGAGGGACTGAAGCTTTCTTT. Translating it yields CASSVAGLQGGTEAFF.

The chain combines TRBV5-1 with TRBJ2-2; D might be TRBD1 (6 bases). The CDR3 spans 14 residues. Germline V CDR1 and CDR2: SGHRS, YFSETQ. The ends were cut back, 3 bases at V and 4 bases at J, with 10 bases in the middle. The CDR3 sequence is CASSWDTGTGELFF. DNA for the CDR3: TGCGCCAGCAGCTGGGACACGGGCACCGGGGAGCTGTTTTTT. The full variable domain, completed using reference TRBV5-1 and TRBJ2-2, is KAGVTQTPRYLIKTRGQQVTLSCSPISGHRSVSWYQQTPGQGLQFLFEYFSETQRNKGNFPGRFSGRQFSNSRSEMNVSTLELGDSALYLCASSWDTGTGELFFGEGSRLTVL.

This chain uses TRBV7-2 with TRBJ2-5, with TRBD2 as a possible D gene (7 bases). V was pared by 4 bases and J by 2 bases, with 17 bases between. Germline CDR1 is SGHTA and CDR2 is FQGNSA. This CDR3 spans 16 amino acids. CDR3 in DNA: TGTGCCAGCAGCTGGATAGGGGGGGCGGCTCAAGAGACCCAGTACTTC. This sequence encodes CASSWIGGAAQETQYF.

V and J are TRBV23-1 and TRBJ1-2; D unresolved. TRBV23-1 qualifies as an ORF whose function is uncertain. This CDR3 contains 17 residues. V lost 2 bases, J lost 8 bases, and 24 bases lay in between. The CDR3 here is CASSQPSEDFNGRGYTF. As DNA, the CDR3 is TGCGCCAGCAGTCAACCCTCAGAGGATTTTAATGGGAGAGGCTACACCTTC.

This rearrangement joins TRBV30 to TRBJ1-2; possibly TRBD1 for D (5 bases). V lost 3 bases to trimming and J lost 6 bases, with 20 bases between them. Germline lookup yields CDR1 GTSNPN and CDR2 SVGIG (reference sequence). The CDR3 length is 15 residues. The chain's CDR3 is CAWSPGALALDGYTF. DNA for the CDR3: TGTGCCTGGAGCCCTGGGGCTCTTGCTCTGGATGGCTACACCTTC.

This chain joins TRBV29-1 and TRBJ2-2; D gene unclear. CDR1 is SQVTM, CDR2 ANQGSEA, per germline. Trimming shortened V by 3 bases and J by 1 base, and 3 bases separated the two germline ends. The CDR3 contains 12 residues. The CDR3 sequence: CSVEKNTGELFF. CDR3 nucleotide sequence: TGCAGCGTTGAGAAGAACACCGGGGAGCTGTTTTTT.

The genes are TRBV11-3 and TRBJ2-5, with 10 bases matching TRBD1. Germline lookup yields CDR1 SGHNT and CDR2 YENEEA. Trimming at V came to 5 bases and at J to 4 bases, leaving 7 bases not matched to a gene. The CDR3 loop spans 15 amino acids. DNA for the CDR3: TGTGCCAGCAGCCTAGGACAGGGGGGTCGAGAGACCCAGTACTTC. Its protein is CASSLGQGGRETQYF. Full variable domain (remainder filled in from reference TRBV11-3 and TRBJ2-5): EAGVVQSPRYKIIEKKQPVAFWCNPISGHNTLYWYLQNLGQGPELLIRYENEEAVDDSQLPKDRFSAERLKGVDSTLKIQPAELGDSAVYLCASSLGQGGRETQYFGPGTRLLVL.

This clone has only a few counts. The chain carries TRBV7-6 and TRBJ2-3, with D uncertain. Germline V CDR1 and CDR2: SGHVS, FNYEAQ. V was clipped by 0 bases and J by 4 bases, with 5 bases between them. The CDR3 totals 13 residues. As DNA, the CDR3 is TGTGCCAGCAGCTTAGCAGGAGCAGATACGCAGTATTTT. Protein sequence: CASSLAGADTQYF.